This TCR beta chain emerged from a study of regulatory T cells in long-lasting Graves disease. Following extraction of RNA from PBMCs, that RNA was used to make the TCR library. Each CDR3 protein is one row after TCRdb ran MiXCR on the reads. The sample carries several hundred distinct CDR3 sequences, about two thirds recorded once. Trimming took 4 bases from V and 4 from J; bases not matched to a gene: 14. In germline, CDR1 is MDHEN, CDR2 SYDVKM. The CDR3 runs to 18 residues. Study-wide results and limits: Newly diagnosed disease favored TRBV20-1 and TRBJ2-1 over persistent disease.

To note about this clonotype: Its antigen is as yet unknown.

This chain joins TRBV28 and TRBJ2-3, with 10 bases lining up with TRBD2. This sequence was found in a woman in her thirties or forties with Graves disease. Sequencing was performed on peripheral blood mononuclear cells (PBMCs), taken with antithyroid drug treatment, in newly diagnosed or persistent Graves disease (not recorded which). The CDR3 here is CASSSAGGPSHTSDTQYF. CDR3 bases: TGTGCCAGCAGTTCAGCGGGAGGGCCGTCACACACGTCAGATACGCAGTATTTT.